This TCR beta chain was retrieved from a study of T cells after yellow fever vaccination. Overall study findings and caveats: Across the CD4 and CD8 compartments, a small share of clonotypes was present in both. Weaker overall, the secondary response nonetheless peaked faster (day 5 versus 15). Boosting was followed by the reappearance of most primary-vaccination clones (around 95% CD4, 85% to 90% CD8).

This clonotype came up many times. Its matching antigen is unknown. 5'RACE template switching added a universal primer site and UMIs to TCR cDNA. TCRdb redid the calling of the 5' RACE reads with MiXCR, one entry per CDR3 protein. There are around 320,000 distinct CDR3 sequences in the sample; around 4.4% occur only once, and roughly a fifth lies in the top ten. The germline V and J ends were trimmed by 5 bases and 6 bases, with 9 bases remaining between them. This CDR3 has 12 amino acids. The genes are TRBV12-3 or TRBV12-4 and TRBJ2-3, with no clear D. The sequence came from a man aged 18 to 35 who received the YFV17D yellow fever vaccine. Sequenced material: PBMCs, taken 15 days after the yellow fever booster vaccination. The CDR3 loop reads CASSRIGDTQYF. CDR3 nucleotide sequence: TGTGCCAGCAGTAGGATCGGGGATACGCAGTATTTT.